Listed below are T cell receptor beta chains from one sample, sequenced in a study of T cell repertoires in cytomegalovirus infection. Via MiXCR, TCRdb re-called the reads, giving one row per CDR3 protein. The table lists approximately 340,000 distinct CDR3 sequences, 25% to 30% of them singletons. These TCRs are of unknown antigen specificity. This sample comprised cultured PBMCs, obtained from culture after CMV antigen stimulation. Receptor source: a human donor in good health (CMV status not recorded). Some clones in this sample may be carry-over from other donors' samples. CDR3s include the opening cysteine and the closing phenylalanine or tryptophan. D genes are given only for firm matches. Not every row has a clone size; where given, it reads once, few, many or a size class.

d_gene: -
j_gene: TRBJ2-3
abundance: -
v_gene: TRBV5-5
CDR3nt: TGTGCCAGCAGCTCAGACCTCGGGACAACCCCAGATACGCAGTATTTT
CDR3aa: CASSSDLGTTPDTQYF

d_gene: -
j_gene: TRBJ1-1
abundance: -
v_gene: TRBV20-1
CDR3nt: TGCAGTGCTAGAGATCCAGAAGGGCCTGAAGCTTTCTTT
CDR3aa: CSARDPEGPEAFF

d_gene: -
j_gene: TRBJ1-5
abundance: -
v_gene: TRBV20-1
CDR3nt: TGCAGTGCTAACCCGACGGCCGATAGCAATCAGCCCCAGCATTTT
CDR3aa: CSANPTADSNQPQHF

d_gene: -
j_gene: TRBJ1-3
abundance: many
v_gene: TRBV7-2
CDR3nt: TGTGCCAGCAGCTTAGCTGCTGGAAACACCATATATTTT
CDR3aa: CASSLAAGNTIYF

d_gene: TRBD1
j_gene: TRBJ2-1
abundance: few
v_gene: TRBV7-8
CDR3nt: TGTGCCAGCAGCTTAGGGGAGCCGGGACAGGGAGGTATCGCCTTC
CDR3aa: CASSLGEPGQGGIAF

d_gene: TRBD1
j_gene: TRBJ2-2
abundance: few
v_gene: TRBV2
CDR3nt: TGTGCCAGCAGCGAGACAGGGTTGTTTAGCGGGGAGCTGTTTTTT
CDR3aa: CASSETGLFSGELFF

d_gene: -
j_gene: TRBJ1-5
abundance: few
v_gene: TRBV19
CDR3nt: TGTGCCAGTAAGTCTTCAACGCGGGGAGGACAGCGGGCGAATCAGCCCCAGCATTTT
CDR3aa: CASKSSTRGGQRANQPQHF

d_gene: TRBD1
j_gene: TRBJ1-4
abundance: -
v_gene: TRBV18
CDR3nt: TGTGCCAGCTCACCGTTAGTCGGACAGGGCGAAAAACTGTTTTTT
CDR3aa: CASSPLVGQGEKLFF

d_gene: -
j_gene: TRBJ2-7
abundance: many
v_gene: TRBV7-8
CDR3nt: TGTGCCAGCAGCTTGGAGGGGGCGGTTTCCTACGAGCAGTACTTC
CDR3aa: CASSLEGAVSYEQYF

d_gene: -
j_gene: TRBJ2-1
abundance: once
v_gene: TRBV7-4
CDR3nt: TGTGCCAGCAGCCTCCAGAGCGGTGAGCAGTTCTTC
CDR3aa: CASSLQSGEQFF

d_gene: -
j_gene: TRBJ2-2
abundance: -
v_gene: TRBV27
CDR3nt: TGTGCCTCCAAGCGCCGGGGGATTCCCGGGGAGCTGTTTTTT
CDR3aa: CASKRRGIPGELFF

d_gene: -
j_gene: TRBJ1-3
abundance: few
v_gene: TRBV9
CDR3nt: TGTGCCAGCAGCCGGCCCTCTGGAAACACCATATATTTT
CDR3aa: CASSRPSGNTIYF

d_gene: TRBD2
j_gene: TRBJ2-7
abundance: -
v_gene: TRBV13
CDR3nt: TGTGCCAGCAGCCAGCGGGACTCACGGTTCTACGAGCAGTACTTC
CDR3aa: CASSQRDSRFYEQYF

d_gene: -
j_gene: TRBJ2-7
abundance: few
v_gene: TRBV7-6
CDR3nt: TGTGCCAGCACCACCACGCAGGGGGGCGCCTACGAGCAGTACTTC
CDR3aa: CASTTTQGGAYEQYF

d_gene: -
j_gene: TRBJ1-2
abundance: -
v_gene: TRBV29-1
CDR3nt: TGCAGCGTTGAATGGGGGGCACACTATGGCTACACCTTC
CDR3aa: CSVEWGAHYGYTF

d_gene: -
j_gene: TRBJ2-1
abundance: -
v_gene: TRBV10-3
CDR3nt: TGTGCCATCTTGGCAGGGGGAGGAAATGAGCAGTTCTTC
CDR3aa: CAILAGGGNEQFF

d_gene: -
j_gene: TRBJ2-7
abundance: few
v_gene: TRBV12-3/TRBV12-4
CDR3nt: TGTGCCAGCAGTTTAGCGCAACAGGGACCGGCCGAGCAGTACTTC
CDR3aa: CASSLAQQGPAEQYF

d_gene: -
j_gene: TRBJ2-3
abundance: many
v_gene: TRBV7-2
CDR3nt: TGTGCCAGCAGCCCCAGCCTCCTAGGAGGCCCCACAGATACGCAGTATTTT
CDR3aa: CASSPSLLGGPTDTQYF

d_gene: -
j_gene: TRBJ1-5
abundance: many
v_gene: TRBV2
CDR3nt: TGTGCCAGCAGAGTAGGAGGGACCGTAAGTAATCAGCCCCAGCATTTT
CDR3aa: CASRVGGTVSNQPQHF

d_gene: TRBD1
j_gene: TRBJ2-7
abundance: -
v_gene: TRBV7-9
CDR3nt: TGTGCCAGCAGCCCCGGAACAGGGGCTGCAATCTACGAGCAGTACTTC
CDR3aa: CASSPGTGAAIYEQYF

d_gene: -
j_gene: TRBJ1-2
abundance: -
v_gene: TRBV12-5
CDR3nt: TGTGCTAGTGGTTTAACACTGGACTACAATGGCTACACCTTC
CDR3aa: CASGLTLDYNGYTF

d_gene: -
j_gene: TRBJ2-2
abundance: many
v_gene: TRBV5-6
CDR3nt: TGTGCCAGCAGCTGGACGAGTTCAACCGGGGAGCTGTTTTTT
CDR3aa: CASSWTSSTGELFF

d_gene: TRBD2
j_gene: TRBJ2-1
abundance: -
v_gene: TRBV7-6
CDR3nt: TGTGCCAGCAGCACGGGACTAGCGGGGTCAATGAACAATGAGCAGTTCTTC
CDR3aa: CASSTGLAGSMNNEQFF

d_gene: -
j_gene: TRBJ2-5
abundance: few
v_gene: TRBV12-5
CDR3nt: TGTGCTAGTGGTTTAAGCGCTTCAGGGGCCCAGTACTTC
CDR3aa: CASGLSASGAQYF

d_gene: -
j_gene: TRBJ2-1
abundance: few
v_gene: TRBV7-9
CDR3nt: TGTGCCAGCAGCCGGGCCAGGGAATTCAATGAGCAGTTCTTC
CDR3aa: CASSRAREFNEQFF

d_gene: -
j_gene: TRBJ1-1
abundance: -
v_gene: TRBV6-5
CDR3nt: TGTGCCAGCAGTTACTCAGGGACACCCAACACTGAAGCTTTCTTT
CDR3aa: CASSYSGTPNTEAFF

d_gene: -
j_gene: TRBJ2-5
abundance: -
v_gene: TRBV7-9
CDR3nt: TGTGCCAGCAGCTTCGCGGACAGACAAGAGACCCAGTACTTC
CDR3aa: CASSFADRQETQYF

d_gene: -
j_gene: TRBJ2-1
abundance: many
v_gene: TRBV7-2
CDR3nt: TGTGCCAGCAGCTTAGAGGTGGACAATGAGCAGTTCTTC
CDR3aa: CASSLEVDNEQFF

d_gene: TRBD2
j_gene: TRBJ2-1
abundance: -
v_gene: TRBV4-1
CDR3nt: TGCGCCAGCAGCCAAGATCGGGGACTAGCGGGCCTAATCTACAATGAGCAGTTCTTC
CDR3aa: CASSQDRGLAGLIYNEQFF

d_gene: -
j_gene: TRBJ1-4
abundance: -
v_gene: TRBV6-6
CDR3nt: TGTGCCAGCAGTGAGTCGAGGGCCCCGCGTGGTGAAAAACTGTTTTTT
CDR3aa: CASSESRAPRGEKLFF

d_gene: TRBD1
j_gene: TRBJ2-2
abundance: few
v_gene: TRBV5-4
CDR3nt: TGTGCCAGCAGCTCTCTTCAGGGGACAGCGAGGGAGCTGTTTTTT
CDR3aa: CASSSLQGTARELFF

d_gene: -
j_gene: TRBJ2-5
abundance: -
v_gene: TRBV7-8
CDR3nt: TGTGCCAGCCTCTCGGGGGTGCGCGGCGAGACCCAGTACTTC
CDR3aa: CASLSGVRGETQYF

d_gene: -
j_gene: TRBJ2-1
abundance: few
v_gene: TRBV28
CDR3nt: TGTGCCAGCAGTGAAGTGGGAGGGGGGCGTGTTGAGCAGTTCTTC
CDR3aa: CASSEVGGGRVEQFF

d_gene: -
j_gene: TRBJ1-3
abundance: few
v_gene: TRBV12-3/TRBV12-4
CDR3nt: TGTGCCAGCAGTTTCTTTGGGGGGGCTGGAAACACCATATATTTT
CDR3aa: CASSFFGGAGNTIYF

d_gene: -
j_gene: TRBJ2-3
abundance: -
v_gene: TRBV5-1
CDR3nt: TGCGCCAGCAGCGCCCAGCGGTGGTCAGATACGCAGTATTTT
CDR3aa: CASSAQRWSDTQYF

d_gene: TRBD2
j_gene: TRBJ2-1
abundance: -
v_gene: TRBV9
CDR3nt: TGTGCCAGCAGCCCATCCCTAACTAGCGGGAGCTACAATGAGCAGTTCTTC
CDR3aa: CASSPSLTSGSYNEQFF

d_gene: TRBD2
j_gene: TRBJ2-1
abundance: few
v_gene: TRBV5-1
CDR3nt: TGCGCCAGCAGCCCCGGACTAGCGGGAGAATGGAATGAGCAGTTCTTC
CDR3aa: CASSPGLAGEWNEQFF

d_gene: -
j_gene: TRBJ2-7
abundance: few
v_gene: TRBV10-3
CDR3nt: TGTGCCATCAGCTCCTCGTCGGGATCTTCCTACGAGCAGTACTTC
CDR3aa: CAISSSSGSSYEQYF

d_gene: -
j_gene: TRBJ1-5
abundance: few
v_gene: TRBV10-3
CDR3nt: TGTGCCATCAGTGAGTCGACGCAGGGGAAAGGCAATCAGCCCCAGCATTTT
CDR3aa: CAISESTQGKGNQPQHF